The entry below gives a single T cell receptor (beta chain) sequence along with its context. This clone was counted only a few times. Its antigen is still unknown. Nothing much larger sits one base from this clone, and base qualities are not available. The data belong to a study of cytomegalovirus exposure and HLA in healthy donors (TCRdb year 2017). Some background on the complete study: In an earlier analysis of 587 of the donors, around 290 Gb of sequence data and 90 million to 120 million unique TCR beta sequences from roughly 200 million T cells were reported. An early release covering roughly 600 HLA-typed donors comprised about 300 gigabases of sequencing data and around 80 million unique TCR sequences. Of the 300 to 450 genotyped donors, over 65% fell in the genetic ancestry cluster associated with self-reported Caucasian donors. The study aimed to test whether signatures of past pathogen exposure could be identified by cataloging public T cell receptors. Using immunosequencing, the study profiled T cell repertoires from 666 subjects and related those repertoires to cytomegalovirus serostatus. A separate validation cohort of 90 to 150 different subjects was used in addition to the 666-subject first cohort. To predict cytomegalovirus infection status, the study combined high-throughput TCR immunosequencing, statistical association of individual TCRs with disease status, and machine learning. To study patterns of TCR occurrence, a later analysis re-analyzed previously published TCR beta repertoires from around 670 donors and added high-resolution HLA genotyping. Rather than using new phenotypic data, the later analysis identified candidate immune exposures from TCR beta sequences and from how often those sequences occurred across donors. To decide whether each TCR beta V gene segment behaved as functional or pseudogenic, an earlier analysis of over 500 of the donors relied on high-throughput TCR beta sequencing. Donor age, sex, ethnicity and CMV serostatus were compiled together with the repertoire data. In a later genetic analysis, genome-wide SNP genotypes for about 65% of the roughly 700 donors were used, and that subset was treated as a discovery cohort. All discovery cohort repertoires had been generated using a single sequencing platform. Both class I and class II loci were covered by HLA typing, at four-digit resolution. Typing coverage varied by locus: roughly 629-640 donors for A, B, C, DRB1 and DQB1; roughly 560 for DQA1; over 600 for DPA1; fewer than 480 for DPB1. About 5 DR-DQ haplotypes were handled as single units for association and clustering, since linkage in the cohort was strong. Among a few hundred genotyped donors of the cohort, an average of approximately 250,000 unique TCR beta nucleotide sequences were sequenced per donor, roughly a sixth of them non-productive. Results the study describes overall, beyond this receptor: Three of the identified cytomegalovirus-associated TCR beta chains were confirmed in vitro to be specific for cytomegalovirus antigens. Some IMGT-functional V segments, including TRBV6-2 and TRBV6-3, could not be told apart with the 87-base-pair reads, so those segments were excluded. An association between a missense DCLRE1C variant and V-gene and J-gene trimming of TCR beta chains was found in a later genetic analysis and replicated in an independent cohort. According to a later analysis, parvovirus B19, influenza, CMV and Epstein-Barr virus appeared linked to several top co-occurrence clusters. Because HLA typing was unavailable for some donors at each locus, only the typed subset was used in association tests. The cohort was sequenced for TCR beta chains only, and without alpha or paired-chain data the features that could be detected were limited. In both the original and validation cohorts, the classifier was reported to diagnose cytomegalovirus status with high specificity and sensitivity. A cluster of highly shared sequence variants was judged likely to be a technical artifact of the sequencing pipeline. In a later genetic analysis, fewer N-insertions in productive TCRs were reported among donors in an Asian-associated ancestry cluster than the roughly 670-donor mean. According to the authors, the approach could potentially be generalized to other disease states and immunological phenotypes. An earlier analysis of approximately 540 of the donors showed that most TCR beta V segments appeared in productive rearrangements either about 90% or about 30% of the time, which broadly matched IMGT annotations. When HLA alleles, especially DR and DQ, strongly co-occurred, TCR associations were difficult to assign to individual alleles. The study gave a list of about 160 TCR beta chains associated with cytomegalovirus. A further reported finding was that TCR beta sequences accurately predicted the HLA-A and HLA-B alleles for most subjects in the first cohort. CMV serostatus was the only immune exposure information available for the cohort. Fewer than 20 rarely observed V segments, including chromosome 9 orphons, were excluded from the earlier analysis of about 500 of the donors because counts were too low. A later analysis found that TCR association rates varied across HLA loci, with DRB1 alleles showing the most associated TCRs and HLA-C alleles the fewest. The presence/absence analyses assumed that sequencing depth was roughly uniform across donors, and that assumption may not be true. At a false discovery rate of 0.05, a later analysis linked under 20,000 TCR beta sequences to specific HLA alleles. Compared with equally common non-associated chains, HLA-associated TCR beta chains in a later analysis were more clonally expanded and had lower generation probabilities. While some public TCRs were present in many individuals, most TCR sequences turned up only very rarely across donors. Correlated functional status among segregating V segments might reflect linkage disequilibrium, but an unknown experimental factor could not be ruled out. Most CMV-associated TCR beta chains appeared to be HLA-restricted in a later analysis, and the HLA associations seemed to be driven largely by CMV exposure.

Preparation of the library involved the immunoSEQ multiplex PCR assay. The multiplex PCR relied on a mix of 60 forward primers for TCR Vbeta segments and 13 reverse primers for TCR Jbeta segments. The CDR3 region of rearranged TCR beta genes was amplified from genomic DNA by a multiplex PCR assay. The Illumina HiSeq System was used to sequence the amplified TCR beta libraries as 87-base-pair reads. In the authors' own workflow: A later analysis tallied about 77 million unique TCR beta chains across the roughly 610 repertoires, and some 12 million of those chains were shared by two or more donors. Raw reads were error-corrected and collapsed into unique sequences by a nearest-neighbor algorithm in which closely related sequences were merged to remove PCR and sequencing errors. Alignment of CDR3 sequences to IMGT reference sequences was used to assign V, D and J gene segments. For a sequence to be retained, at least a six-nucleotide match to both a V gene segment and a J gene segment was required. A rearrangement was called productive if the CDR3 had no stop codons and remained in frame with V and J, and every other rearrangement was called non-productive. CDR3 was defined according to IMGT convention as the region running from the second conserved V-encoded cysteine to the conserved J-encoded phenylalanine. The earlier analysis of some 600 of the donors excluded sequences that lacked an unambiguous match to a single V gene segment. An earlier analysis of some 610 of the donors called V segments functional above 56.7% productive rearrangements and segregating when the between-donor standard deviation exceeded 5%. To diagnose cytomegalovirus status from the catalog of TCR beta chain sequences, a statistical classification framework was built. A later analysis assigned V and J genes by comparing TCR nucleotide sequences with IMGT/GENE-DB human TR gene sequences. The TCRdist pipeline was used in a later analysis to assign CDR3 sequences and most-parsimonious VDJ recombination scenarios. In a later analysis, each TCR beta chain was defined by its CDR3 amino acid sequence together with its V-gene family, and reads without a unique V-gene family were excluded. A later analysis removed several hundred highly shared, low-generation-probability nucleotide sequences to deal with suspected cross-contamination and a sequencing artifact. In a later analysis, a clonal expansion index for each public chain was calculated from normalized within-repertoire ranks of inferred template counts. Generation probabilities in a later analysis came from a VDJ recombination model fitted to out-of-frame rearrangements, and those results were checked against IGoR. In a later analysis, TCR-TCR, TCR-HLA and TCR-CMV co-occurrence was scored with hypergeometric tests, and a repertoire-size bias correction was applied to TCR pairs. A later analysis estimated false discovery rates by permuting HLA or CMV assignments 20 times. In a later analysis, co-occurring TCRs were grouped using DBSCAN, and TCRdist sequence similarity was added for clustering within HLA-allele-positive subsets. Repertoires with fewer than 30,000 or more than 120,000 public chains, plus five repertoires with anomalous nucleotide sharing, were excluded from co-occurrence clustering. What TCRdb holds here is the immuneACCESS table cut down to in-frame rearrangements. Part of the clones is not present; checked against another copy, under half of the missing clones reflect an unresolved V gene, and the others are unexplained. V, J and clone size were drawn from that table, and D and trimming were deduced from the DNA. The sample data list approximately 90,000 clones, and 65% to 80% of these were observed just once. About 3% of the sample goes to the ten largest clones.

The cohort comprised 710 or so healthy bone marrow donors. All cohort members were sampled while nominally healthy, although unrecorded immune exposures were likely present. The donor was CMV seronegative and belonged to the group of roughly 330 seronegative cohort members. A peripheral blood sample was collected from each donor, and TCR beta sequencing was performed on peripheral blood mononuclear cells. Genomic DNA extraction from the blood cell samples was performed with the Qiagen DNeasy Blood Extraction Kit. The CDR3 contains 13 residues, cysteine and phenylalanine counted. The DNA shown is the 39-base CDR3, in frame from base 1. The germline V gene supplies CDR1 SGHVS and CDR2 FNYEAQ. The junction shows trimming of 4 bases on V and 1 base on J, plus 7 bases between the germline ends.

The TCR sequence derives from a middle-aged man in good health and CMV-seronegative. The receptor chain draws on TRBV7-6 and TRBJ1-1; the D gene identity is not certain. The sequenced sample consisted of PBMCs. The DNA sequence is as follows: TGTGCCAGCAGCTACGACAAGAACACTGAAGCTTTCTTT. Its protein is CASSYDKNTEAFF.